This record looks at one T cell receptor (beta chain) sequence and its context. Its antigen remains undetermined. One base away there is no much larger clone; base qualities are not given. V is cut back by 4 bases and J by 3 bases, with 8 bases in the junction unmatched. CDR1 and CDR2, per the germline V gene, are MDHEN and SYDVKM. The CDR3 has 16 amino acids, counting the end cysteine and phenylalanine. Of all the DNA, just the CDR3 is kept, 48 bases in frame from base 1. TCRbeta CDR3 regions were amplified from genomic DNA by means of the immunoSEQ Assay, a bias-controlled multiplex PCR. The authors' analysis ran thus. Nucleated cell counts per sample were estimated from amplification of reference gene primers within the assay. To quantify the absolute abundance of each unique TCRbeta CDR3 rearrangement, sequence reads were collapsed and filtered. For each sample, productive Simpson clonality was calculated as the square root of Simpson's diversity index over productive rearrangements. This immuneACCESS table, as held by TCRdb, lists in-frame sequences with V and J called but not all clones. Of the missing ones, under half trace to an unresolved V gene in checked studies; the others have no known cause. For V, J and clone size, that table is used; D and trimming come from the DNA. The sample yields some 180,000 clones; around 80% were counted once. Under 15% of the sample rests with the top ten.

This specimen comes from a study of blood T cell repertoires in COVID-19 (dated by TCRdb to the early 2020s). About the investigation overall: Samples from collaborators originated in the United States, Italy and Spain and spanned both the acute and convalescent phases of COVID-19. Where available, HLA class I and class II types were taken from metadata supplied by the sample provider and were not determined by assay-based typing. The dataset comprised deeply sampled blood TCRbeta repertoires from subjects exposed to, actively infected with, or recovered from COVID-19. A freely available public database, intended as a resource for researchers studying the immune response to SARS-CoV-2, is where the repertoires were released. A de-identified subject ID, COVID-19 status, age in years and sex were almost always included in the sample metadata. The samples were drawn from the first 160 participants of the ongoing ImmuneRACE study and from roughly 1,300 subjects provided by 6 global collaborators. The material from the prospective study consisted of cDNA or gDNA derived from T cells, B-cell-depleted T cells, or PBMCs. Paper-wide results and their limitations: The amount of clinical and demographic metadata varied by source and participant and was provided uncurated.

Participants in the prospective study were aged about 18 to 90 years, lived in 20 to 25 United States geographic areas, and enrolled through a virtual design. In the prospective study, cohorts were assigned on the basis of participant-reported clinical history obtained from a screening survey and a study questionnaire. Exposed participants had been in contact, within 2 weeks of entering the study, with a person who had a PCR-confirmed or clinician-diagnosed case of COVID-19. In the prospective study, mobile phlebotomists collected whole blood, serum and a nasopharyngeal or oropharyngeal swab from each participant. Additional blood draws and questionnaires over an approximately 2-month period could optionally be provided by prospective study participants. Prospective study blood samples were shipped either frozen or at room temperature before DNA extraction.

The receptor comes from a man aged 55-75 years who had been exposed to COVID-19. The sequence is built from TRBV28 and TRBJ2-2; 7 bases in the middle match TRBD1. The material sequenced was PBMCs or T cells enriched from blood (not recorded which). The DNA reads TGTGCCAGCAGTTCCTGGGACAGTCTAGACACCGGGGAGCTGTTTTTT. Translation gives CASSSWDSLDTGELFF.